The clone carrying this T cell receptor beta chain was detected many times. Germline loops: CDR1 SEHNR, CDR2 FQNEAQ (reference sequence). V gave up 7 bases and J gave up 1 base, with 16 bases separating them. This CDR3 spans 15 amino acids. Researchers amplified the TCR beta CDR3 regions from RNA transcripts. HTBI primers drove first-round RT-PCR of the TCR CDR3. One entry per CDR3 protein results from TCRdb running MiXCR on the multiplex PCR reads. The sample includes 650,000 to 700,000 distinct CDR3 sequences, 17% of them seen just once. The data derive from a study of T cells in Graves' hyperthyroidism and ophthalmopathy. About the research overall: Peripheral blood collection took place at initial diagnosis, before any treatment.

The specimen was blood. This TCR derives from a man over 45 with Graves' hyperthyroidism. This sequence joins TRBV7-9 and TRBJ1-1; D unresolved. The DNA for the CDR3 is TGTGCCAGCACCTTTCTAGGCGGAAAGAACACTGAAGCTTTCTTT. It encodes CASTFLGGKNTEAFF.